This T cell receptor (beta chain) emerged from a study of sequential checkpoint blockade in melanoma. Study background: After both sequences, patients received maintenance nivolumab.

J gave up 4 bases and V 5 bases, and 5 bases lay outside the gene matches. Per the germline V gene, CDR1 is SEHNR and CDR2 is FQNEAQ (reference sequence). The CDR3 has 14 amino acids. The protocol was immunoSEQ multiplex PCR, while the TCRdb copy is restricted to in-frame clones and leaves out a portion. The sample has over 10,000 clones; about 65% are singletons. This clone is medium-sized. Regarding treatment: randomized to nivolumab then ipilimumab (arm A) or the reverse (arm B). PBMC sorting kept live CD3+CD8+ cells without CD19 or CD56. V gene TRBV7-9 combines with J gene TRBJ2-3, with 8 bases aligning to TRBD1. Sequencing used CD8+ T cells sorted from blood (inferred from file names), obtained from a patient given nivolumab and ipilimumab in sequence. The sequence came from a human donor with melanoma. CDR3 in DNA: TGTGCCAGCAGCGACCCAGGGGGCGCAGATACGCAGTATTTT. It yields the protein CASSDPGGADTQYF.